These T cell receptor beta chains were read from a single sample in a study of blood T cell repertoires in COVID-19. Here immunoSEQ multiplex PCR was the method, and the copy in TCRdb shows in-frame clones only, minus some. The table lists about 140,000 clones, approximately 84% of them singletons. Material: peripheral blood. The receptors originated from a woman aged 55 to 70 with acute or convalescent COVID-19. CDR3s include the opening cysteine and the closing phenylalanine or tryptophan. D genes are given only for firm matches.

.	TRBV7-8	CASSLWREETQYF
.	TRBV28	CASSLHLSQPQHF
TRBD2	TRBV5-1	CASSLGGGLAEETQYF
TRBD1	TRBV9	CASSVVATGGPGNTIYF
.	TRBV7-2	CASSLGRPYGYTF
TRBD2	TRBV7-3	CASSELAGGYNEQFF
.	TRBV27	CASSEGHGNTEAFF
.	TRBV4-3	CASSQGGSNSPLHF
.	TRBV9	CASSVGRENTIYF
.	TRBV18	CASSPELRAVQYF
.	TRBV5-1	CASGGGIATNEKLFF
TRBD2	TRBV29-1	CSVATSGRSSYEQYF
TRBD1	TRBV3-1/TRBV3-2	CASSPTGGGGYTF
.	TRBV30	CAWSEGDHSNQPQHF
TRBD1	TRBV3-1/TRBV3-2	CASSQEVPMGQGRYEQYF
TRBD1	TRBV10-3	CAISDRGPTGELFF
.	TRBV7-9	CASSFADVGRTYTF
.	TRBV28	CASSQGMADAYNEQFF
TRBD2	TRBV11-1	CASSPLAGGPYNEQFF
.	TRBV19	CASSPQWSELFF
.	TRBV3-1/TRBV3-2	CASSQGPGGSSYEQYF
.	TRBV7-2	CASSPIGGGMGAGELFF
TRBD1	TRBV19	CASSSQGVGTEAFF
TRBD1	TRBV5-1	CASSLQQGDEQYF
.	TRBV2	CASSDRESNQYF
.	TRBV27	CARGRSQHF
.	TRBV4-1	CASSQAVPSTDTQYF
.	TRBV9	CASSVGQDISGNTIYF
.	TRBV2	CASTWWANEQYF
.	TRBV15	CATSRGVNTEAFF
.	TRBV7-2	CASSPWSEIHEQYF
TRBD2	TRBV27	CASSPTSGNSYEQYF
.	TRBV27	CASSAVIGGYGYTF